This T cell receptor (beta chain) is drawn from a study of beta chain features in type 1 diabetes. Germline CDR1 is SGHVS and CDR2 is FQNEAQ. Deletions cut 8 bases from V and 5 bases from J, with 6 bases between. This CDR3 region has 10 residues. Every isolated RNA sample was fully reverse transcribed, so sequencing captured expressed TCRB transcripts. Assay: immunoSEQ multiplex PCR; the TCRdb copy retains only in-frame clones and omits some. This table holds around 450,000 clones, more than 9.5% found once. This clone was seen a handful of times. The chain uses TRBV7-8 and TRBJ2-5; D unresolved. The origin of this receptor is a young woman in good health. What was sequenced was naive CD4+ T cells from blood. CDR3 amino acids: CASSWETQYF. The CDR3 DNA reads TGTGCCAGCTCGTGGGAGACCCAGTACTTC.